This TCR beta chain was recovered during a study of blood T cells in healthy people across ages. Findings and caveats of the study: Diversity estimates drawn from one million T cells were deemed underestimates.

For the second PCR, which ran for 7 to 11 cycles, a sample-barcoded 5' primer and a J-beta primer mix were used. TCRdb reanalysed the 5' RACE reads using MiXCR and keeps one entry per CDR3 protein. The sample shows 700,000 or so distinct CDR3 sequences, around 43% of them seen only once. Germline lookup yields CDR1 MDHEN and CDR2 SYDVKM. Trimming cost V 5 bases and J 11 bases, with 18 bases left between them. The CDR3 is 13 amino acids. As to this clonotype: Its specificity is unknown.

This TCR was recovered from a man aged 80 or over in good health. This chain connects TRBV28 to TRBJ2-5; the D gene is possibly TRBD2 (6 bases). The sequencing sample was made of blood. The CDR3 sequence is CASSVAAIDEQYF. The CDR3 DNA is TGTGCCAGCAGTGTAGCGGCCATTGATGAGCAGTACTTC.